Listed below are T cell receptor beta chains from one sample, sequenced in a study of cytomegalovirus exposure and HLA in healthy donors. Sequenced by immunoSEQ multiplex PCR; TCRdb stores in-frame clones only, minus some. Seen here are about 95,000 clones, 85% observed once, and the top ten hold 20%. Sequenced sample: PBMCs. All receptors derive from a man between 18 and 29 years old in good health and CMV-seropositive. The CDR3 runs from the conserved cysteine through the conserved F or W. Each record gives: J gene, clone size, V gene, D gene, CDR3 protein, CDR3 DNA. The D gene is left open where the match is weak. A clone size is listed for some rows: how often the clone was seen (once, few, many), or a class if it is expanded.

TRBJ2-1 | NA | TRBV29-1 | NA | CSVEGRGPSYNEQFF | TGCAGCGTTGAAGGGAGAGGGCCTTCCTACAATGAGCAGTTCTTC
TRBJ2-7 | NA | TRBV5-4 | NA | CASSPKAGDYEQYF | TGTGCCAGCAGCCCAAAGGCAGGGGATTACGAGCAGTACTTC
TRBJ2-3 | NA | TRBV9 | NA | CASSGGGGDTQYF | TGTGCCAGCAGCGGAGGGGGTGGGGATACGCAGTATTTT
TRBJ2-5 | NA | TRBV28 | TRBD1 | CASSLGQSYQETQYF | TGTGCCAGCAGTCTGGGACAGAGCTACCAAGAGACCCAGTACTTC
TRBJ2-5 | NA | TRBV18 | NA | CASSPSNQETQYF | TGTGCCAGCTCACCCAGTAATCAAGAGACCCAGTACTTC
TRBJ2-6 | NA | TRBV5-1 | NA | CASSFYQGSGANVLTF | TGCGCCAGCAGCTTCTATCAGGGAAGTGGGGCCAACGTCCTGACTTTC
TRBJ1-5 | NA | TRBV5-8 | TRBD1 | CASSWGPGQINQPQHF | TGTGCCAGCAGCTGGGGGCCGGGACAGATCAATCAGCCCCAGCATTTT
TRBJ2-1 | NA | TRBV9 | TRBD2 | CASSTRTSYEQFF | TGTGCCAGCAGCACCCGGACTAGCTATGAGCAGTTCTTC
TRBJ2-7 | few | TRBV7-3 | TRBD2 | CASSSGVWREVSYEQYF | TGTGCCAGCAGCTCAGGCGTATGGCGGGAGGTCTCCTACGAGCAGTACTTC
TRBJ2-1 | NA | TRBV30 | TRBD2 | CAWSVGLVNEQFF | TGTGCCTGGAGTGTGGGACTAGTAAATGAGCAGTTCTTC
TRBJ2-5 | NA | TRBV2 | TRBD1 | CASSADREETQYF | TGTGCCAGCAGCGCGGACAGGGAGGAGACCCAGTACTTC
TRBJ2-5 | NA | TRBV5-5 | TRBD2 | CASSMIAGVMETQYF | TGTGCCAGCAGTATGATAGCGGGAGTAATGGAGACCCAGTACTTC
TRBJ2-5 | NA | TRBV2 | TRBD1 | CASSQTGKETQYF | TGTGCCAGCAGTCAGACAGGGAAAGAGACCCAGTACTTC
TRBJ1-1 | NA | TRBV5-1 | NA | CASSLTGPGDTEAFF | TGCGCCAGCAGCCTCACGGGACCGGGGGACACTGAAGCTTTCTTT
TRBJ2-1 | once | TRBV4-2 | TRBD1 | CASSQTPGQGANEQFF | TGTGCCAGCAGCCAGACCCCGGGACAGGGGGCTAATGAGCAGTTCTTC
TRBJ2-1 | NA | TRBV11-3 | NA | CASRAGIYNEQFF | TGTGCCAGCAGAGCAGGGATCTACAATGAGCAGTTCTTC
TRBJ2-1 | NA | TRBV7-9 | TRBD2 | CASSLAAGVYNEQFF | TGTGCCAGCAGCTTAGCAGCGGGAGTTTACAATGAGCAGTTCTTC
TRBJ2-1 | NA | TRBV5-1 | TRBD2 | CASSLRGLENEQFF | TGCGCCAGCAGCTTACGGGGACTAGAGAATGAGCAGTTCTTC
TRBJ1-1 | NA | TRBV2 | NA | CATEVEGYTEAFF | TGTGCCACCGAGGTGGAGGGTTACACTGAAGCTTTCTTT
TRBJ2-5 | once | TRBV27 | TRBD2 | CASRRASGMETQYF | TGTGCCAGCAGACGTGCTAGCGGGATGGAGACCCAGTACTTC
TRBJ2-7 | NA | TRBV4-1 | TRBD2 | CASSRGDGTNYEQYF | TGCGCCAGCAGCCGGGGCGACGGGACTAACTACGAGCAGTACTTC
TRBJ2-2 | NA | TRBV7-2 | TRBD1 | CASSPDRADTGELFF | TGTGCCAGCAGCCCGGACAGGGCGGACACCGGGGAGCTGTTTTTT
TRBJ1-2 | NA | TRBV4-1 | NA | CASSHLDSDGYTF | TGCGCCAGCAGCCACCTAGACAGTGATGGCTACACCTTC
TRBJ2-1 | NA | TRBV11-3 | NA | CASSLQGSNEQFF | TGTGCCAGCAGCTTGCAGGGGAGCAATGAGCAGTTCTTC
TRBJ2-3 | NA | TRBV4-1 | NA | CASSLRAGAEDTQYF | TGCGCCAGCAGCCTCCGTGCGGGGGCGGAAGATACGCAGTATTTT
TRBJ2-1 | NA | TRBV28 | NA | CASLGAVYNEQFF | TGTGCCAGCTTGGGGGCGGTTTACAATGAGCAGTTCTTC